This T cell receptor beta chain was obtained from a study of shared clonotypes between healthy human individuals. Sequenced by immunoSEQ multiplex PCR; TCRdb stores in-frame clones only, minus some. The table lists under 1,100,000 clones, under 80% of them singletons. All donors were healthy HIV-negative adults lacking recent acute infections or vaccinations. The study drew all its donors from Caucasian adults living in Nashville, Tennessee. This CDR3 is built from 16 residues. Deletions cut 0 bases from V and 0 bases from J, with 13 bases between. The germline gives CDR1 SGHDT, CDR2 YYEEEE. Findings of the study overall: A reduction in generation probabilities was seen for non-shared clonotypes relative to those shared by all four donors. The authors expected sequencing depth to affect clonotype sharing among donors.

Remarks on this clone: Its cognate antigen is unknown.

This chain uses TRBV5-6 with TRBJ2-7; D is uncertain. Sequencing was performed on memory CD4+ T cells sorted from blood. Subset given: CD45RA-negative fraction. This TCR derives from a man between 18 and 35 years old in good health. The CDR3 DNA sequence: TGTGCCAGCAGCTTGGCCCCGGCGGTGAGCTCCTACGAGCAGTACTTC. This codes for CASSLAPAVSSYEQYF.